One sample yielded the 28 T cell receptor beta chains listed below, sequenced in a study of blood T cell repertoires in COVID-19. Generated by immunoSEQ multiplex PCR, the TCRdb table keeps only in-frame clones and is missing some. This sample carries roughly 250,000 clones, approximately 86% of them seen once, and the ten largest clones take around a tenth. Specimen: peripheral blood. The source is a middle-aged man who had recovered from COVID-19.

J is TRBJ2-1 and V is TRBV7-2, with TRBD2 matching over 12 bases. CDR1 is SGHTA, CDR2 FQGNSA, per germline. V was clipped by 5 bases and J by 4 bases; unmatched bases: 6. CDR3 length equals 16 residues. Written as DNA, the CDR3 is TGTGCCAGCAGCCAAATGACTAGCGGGGGTTACAATGAGCAGTTCTTC. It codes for CASSQMTSGGYNEQFF.

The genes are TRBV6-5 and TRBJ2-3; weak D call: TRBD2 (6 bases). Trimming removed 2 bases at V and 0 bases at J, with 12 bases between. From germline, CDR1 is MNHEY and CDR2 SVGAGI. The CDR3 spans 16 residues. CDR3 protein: CASSYEAGTSTDTQYF. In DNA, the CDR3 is TGTGCCAGCAGTTACGAGGCGGGAACTAGCACAGATACGCAGTATTTT.

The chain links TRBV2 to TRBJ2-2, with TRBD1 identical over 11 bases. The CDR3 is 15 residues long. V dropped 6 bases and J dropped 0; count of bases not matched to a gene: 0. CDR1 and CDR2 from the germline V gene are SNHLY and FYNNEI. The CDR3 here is CASRDRGPNTGELFF. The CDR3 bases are TGTGCCAGCAGGGACAGGGGGCCGAACACCGGGGAGCTGTTTTTT.

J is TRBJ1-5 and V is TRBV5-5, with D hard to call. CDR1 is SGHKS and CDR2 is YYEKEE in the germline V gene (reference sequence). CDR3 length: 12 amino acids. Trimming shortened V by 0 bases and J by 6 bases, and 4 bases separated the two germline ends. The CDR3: CASSLDLQPQHF. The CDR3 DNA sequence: TGTGCCAGCAGCTTGGATCTTCAGCCCCAGCATTTT.

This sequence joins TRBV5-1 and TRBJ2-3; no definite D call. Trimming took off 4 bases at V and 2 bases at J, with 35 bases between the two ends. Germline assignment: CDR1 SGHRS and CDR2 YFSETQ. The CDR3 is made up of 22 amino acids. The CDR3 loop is CASSPNHRTFFFTLPITDTQYF. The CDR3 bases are TGCGCCAGCAGCCCCAACCACAGAACCTTCTTTTTCACTCTTCCGATCACAGATACGCAGTATTTT.

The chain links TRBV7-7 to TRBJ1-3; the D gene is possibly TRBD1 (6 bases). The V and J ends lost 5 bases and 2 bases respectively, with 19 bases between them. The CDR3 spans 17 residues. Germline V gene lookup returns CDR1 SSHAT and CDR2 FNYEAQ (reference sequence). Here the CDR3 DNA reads TGTGCCAGCAGCCGGGACATAGGGGACCTCCCTGGAAACACCATATATTTT. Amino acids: CASSRDIGDLPGNTIYF.

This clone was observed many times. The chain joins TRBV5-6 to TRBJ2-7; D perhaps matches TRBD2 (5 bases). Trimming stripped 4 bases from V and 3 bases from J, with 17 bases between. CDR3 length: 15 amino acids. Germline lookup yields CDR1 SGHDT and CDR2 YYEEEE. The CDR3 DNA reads TGTGCCAGCAGCACGACTGGAGGTGGATTCTACGAGCAGTACTTC. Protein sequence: CASSTTGGGFYEQYF.

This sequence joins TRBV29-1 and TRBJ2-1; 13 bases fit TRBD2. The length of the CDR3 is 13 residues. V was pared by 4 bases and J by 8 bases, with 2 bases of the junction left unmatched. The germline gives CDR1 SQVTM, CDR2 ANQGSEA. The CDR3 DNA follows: TGCAGCGTTGGGACTAGCGGGAGATATGAGCAGTTCTTC. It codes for CSVGTSGRYEQFF.

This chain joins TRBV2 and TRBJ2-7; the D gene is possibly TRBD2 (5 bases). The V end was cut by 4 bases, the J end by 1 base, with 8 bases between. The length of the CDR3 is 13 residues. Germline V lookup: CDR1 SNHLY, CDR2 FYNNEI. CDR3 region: CASSVEVSYEQYF. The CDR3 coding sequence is TGTGCCAGCAGTGTGGAGGTATCCTACGAGCAGTACTTC.

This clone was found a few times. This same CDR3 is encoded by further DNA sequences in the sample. The CDR3 reads CASSLGQGNTEAFF. In DNA, the CDR3 is TGTGCCAGCAGCTTAGGACAGGGGAACACTGAAGCTTTCTTT. J is TRBJ1-1 and V is TRBV7-6; 7 bases line up with TRBD1. There are 14 residues in the CDR3. Trimming took 1 base from V and 1 from J; bases not matched to a gene: 0. Germline V lookup: CDR1 SGHVS, CDR2 FNYEAQ.

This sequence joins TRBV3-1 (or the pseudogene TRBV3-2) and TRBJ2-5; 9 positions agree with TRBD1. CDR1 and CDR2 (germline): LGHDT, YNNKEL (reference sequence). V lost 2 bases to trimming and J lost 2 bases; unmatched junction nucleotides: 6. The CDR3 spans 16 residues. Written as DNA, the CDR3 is TGTGCCAGCAGCCAACCGGGACAGGGTTTTCAAGAGACCCAGTACTTC. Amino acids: CASSQPGQGFQETQYF.

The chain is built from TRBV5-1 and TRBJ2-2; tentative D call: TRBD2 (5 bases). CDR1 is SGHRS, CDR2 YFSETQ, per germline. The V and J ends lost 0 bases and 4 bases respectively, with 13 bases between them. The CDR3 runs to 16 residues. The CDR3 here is CASSLGRTPVTGELFF. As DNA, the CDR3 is TGCGCCAGCAGCTTGGGTCGGACTCCTGTCACCGGGGAGCTGTTTTTT.

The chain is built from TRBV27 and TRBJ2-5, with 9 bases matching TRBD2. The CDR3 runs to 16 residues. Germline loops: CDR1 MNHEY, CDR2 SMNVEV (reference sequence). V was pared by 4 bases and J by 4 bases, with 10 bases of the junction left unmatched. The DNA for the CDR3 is TGTGCCAGCAGTTCCCTAGCGGGGTCAAGGGGAGAGACCCAGTACTTC. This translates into CASSSLAGSRGETQYF.

Here the CDR3 reads CATGDRDRGNEQYF. The CDR3 nucleotides read TGTGCCACCGGGGACCGGGACAGGGGCAACGAGCAGTACTTC. The chain combines TRBV5-5 with TRBJ2-7; 10 bases agree with TRBD1. The CDR3 is 14 amino acids. V was clipped by 9 bases and J by 5 bases; unmatched bases: 11. CDR1 is SGHKS and CDR2 is YYEKEE in the germline V gene (reference sequence).

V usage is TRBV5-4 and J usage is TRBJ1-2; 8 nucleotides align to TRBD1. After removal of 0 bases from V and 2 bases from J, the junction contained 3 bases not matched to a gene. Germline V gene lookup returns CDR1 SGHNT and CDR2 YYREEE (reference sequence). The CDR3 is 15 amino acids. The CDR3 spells CASSLGGDRNYGYTF. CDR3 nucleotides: TGTGCCAGCAGCTTGGGGGGGGACAGGAACTATGGCTACACCTTC.

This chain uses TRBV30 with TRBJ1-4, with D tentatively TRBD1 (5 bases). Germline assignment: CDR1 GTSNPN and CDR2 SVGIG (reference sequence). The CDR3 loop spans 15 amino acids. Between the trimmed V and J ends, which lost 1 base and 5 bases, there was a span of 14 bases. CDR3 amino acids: CAWSGQGGTNEKLFF. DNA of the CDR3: TGTGCCTGGAGTGGGCAGGGAGGGACGAATGAAAAACTGTTTTTT.

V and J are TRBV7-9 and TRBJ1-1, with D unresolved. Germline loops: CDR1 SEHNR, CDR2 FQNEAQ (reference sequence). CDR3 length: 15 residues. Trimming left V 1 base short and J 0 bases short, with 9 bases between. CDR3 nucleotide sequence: TGTGCCAGCAGCTTAGGGCAGGTCATGAACACTGAAGCTTTCTTT. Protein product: CASSLGQVMNTEAFF. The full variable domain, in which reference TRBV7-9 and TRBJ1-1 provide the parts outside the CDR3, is DTGVSQNPRHKITKRGQNVTFRCDPISEHNRLYWYRQTLGQGPEFLTYFQNEAQLEKSRLLSDRFSAERPKGSFSTLEIQRTEQGDSAMYLCASSLGQVMNTEAFFGQGTRLTVV.

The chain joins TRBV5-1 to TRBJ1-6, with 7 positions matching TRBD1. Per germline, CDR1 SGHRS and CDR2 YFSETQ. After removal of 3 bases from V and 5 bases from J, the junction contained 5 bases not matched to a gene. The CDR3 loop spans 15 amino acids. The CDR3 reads CASSWGTADNSPLHF. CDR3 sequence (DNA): TGCGCCAGCAGCTGGGGGACAGCCGATAATTCACCCCTCCACTTT.

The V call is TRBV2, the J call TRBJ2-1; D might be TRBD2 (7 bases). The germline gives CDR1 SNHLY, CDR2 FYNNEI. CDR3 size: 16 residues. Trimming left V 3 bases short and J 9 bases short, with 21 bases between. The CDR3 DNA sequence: TGTGCCAGCAGTGACTGGGGGGGCGCCGGTTTAGTTGAGCAGTTCTTC. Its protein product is CASSDWGGAGLVEQFF.

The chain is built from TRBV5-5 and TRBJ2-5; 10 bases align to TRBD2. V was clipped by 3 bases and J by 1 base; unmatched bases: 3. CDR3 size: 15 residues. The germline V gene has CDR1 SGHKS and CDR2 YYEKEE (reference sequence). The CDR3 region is CASSSLAGVQETQYF. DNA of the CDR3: TGTGCCAGCAGCTCCCTAGCGGGGGTCCAAGAGACCCAGTACTTC.

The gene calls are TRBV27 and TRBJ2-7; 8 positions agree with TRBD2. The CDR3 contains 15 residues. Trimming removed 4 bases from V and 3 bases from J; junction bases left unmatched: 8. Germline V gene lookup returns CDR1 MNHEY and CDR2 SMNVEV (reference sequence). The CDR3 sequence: CASSSLGRGDYEQYF. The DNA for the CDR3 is TGTGCCAGCAGTTCCCTCGGGAGGGGGGACTACGAGCAGTACTTC.

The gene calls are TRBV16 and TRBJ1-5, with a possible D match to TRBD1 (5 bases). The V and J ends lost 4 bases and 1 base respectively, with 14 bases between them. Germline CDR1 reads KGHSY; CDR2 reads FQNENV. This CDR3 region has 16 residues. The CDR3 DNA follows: TGTGCCAGCAGCCTCATGGGGGGGGGAAGCAATCAGCCCCAGCATTTT. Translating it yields CASSLMGGGSNQPQHF.

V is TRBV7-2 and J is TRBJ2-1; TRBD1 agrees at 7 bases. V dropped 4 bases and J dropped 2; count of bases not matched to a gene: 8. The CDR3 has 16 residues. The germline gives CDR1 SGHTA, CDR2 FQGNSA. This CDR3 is CASSYPQGPTYNEQFF. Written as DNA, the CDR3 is TGTGCCAGCAGCTACCCACAGGGGCCGACCTACAATGAGCAGTTCTTC.

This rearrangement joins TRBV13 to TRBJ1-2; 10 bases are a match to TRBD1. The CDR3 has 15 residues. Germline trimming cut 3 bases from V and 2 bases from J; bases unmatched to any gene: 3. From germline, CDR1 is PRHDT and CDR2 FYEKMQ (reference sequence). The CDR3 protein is CASSLDRGSNYGYTF. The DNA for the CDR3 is TGTGCCAGCAGCTTGGACAGGGGGAGCAACTATGGCTACACCTTC.

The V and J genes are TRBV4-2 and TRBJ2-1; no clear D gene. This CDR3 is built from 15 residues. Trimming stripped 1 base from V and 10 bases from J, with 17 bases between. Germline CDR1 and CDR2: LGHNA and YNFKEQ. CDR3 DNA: TGTGCCAGCAGCCAAGCATCCCGGCGGTTTTGGGAGCAGTTCTTC. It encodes CASSQASRRFWEQFF.

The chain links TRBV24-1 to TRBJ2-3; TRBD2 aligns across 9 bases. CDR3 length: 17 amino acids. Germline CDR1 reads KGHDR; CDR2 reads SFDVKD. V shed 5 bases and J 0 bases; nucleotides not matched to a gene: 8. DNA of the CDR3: TGTGCCACCAGTGGGAGCGGGGGGCCAACTAGCACAGATACGCAGTATTTT. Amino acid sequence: CATSGSGGPTSTDTQYF.

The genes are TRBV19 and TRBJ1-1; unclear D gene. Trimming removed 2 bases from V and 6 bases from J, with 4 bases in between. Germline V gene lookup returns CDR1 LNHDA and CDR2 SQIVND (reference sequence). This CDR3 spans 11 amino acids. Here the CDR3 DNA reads TGTGCCAGTAGTATATCCGCTGAAGCTTTCTTT. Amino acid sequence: CASSISAEAFF.

CDR3 sequence reads: CASSLRDTEAFF. The CDR3 DNA sequence: TGTGCCAGCAGCCTTCGGGACACTGAAGCTTTCTTT. The chain recombines TRBV6-5 with TRBJ1-1; D call uncertain. Germline CDR1 is MNHEY and CDR2 is SVGAGI. The CDR3 consists of 12 residues. Between the trimmed V and J ends, which lost 6 bases and 3 bases, there was a span of 8 bases.